What follows are 21 T cell receptor beta chains derived from one specimen sequenced in a study of blood T cell repertoires in COVID-19. Assay used: immunoSEQ multiplex PCR; TCRdb lists only in-frame clones, some missing. The sample carries some 210,000 clones, 89% recorded once. Material for sequencing was peripheral blood. These TCRs come from a man aged 55 to 70 who had recovered from COVID-19.

The V gene is TRBV29-1, the J gene TRBJ2-5; TRBD1 matches 9 bases. CDR1 and CDR2 (germline): SQVTM, ANQGSEA. This CDR3 comprises 14 residues. The ends lost 6 bases at V and 5 bases at J; junction bases unmatched: 10. CDR3 sequence reads: CSVEFDRGKETQYF. The CDR3, as DNA: TGCAGCGTGGAATTTGACAGGGGGAAGGAGACCCAGTACTTC.

V usage is TRBV10-3 and J usage is TRBJ2-1, with 9 bases matching TRBD1. V trimming: 0 bases; J trimming: 6 bases; junction bases outside the gene matches: 0. Germline assignment: CDR1 ENHRY and CDR2 SYGVKD. The CDR3 runs to 14 residues. The CDR3 loop reads CAISESTGGNEQFF. The CDR3 DNA is TGTGCCATCAGTGAGTCGACAGGGGGCAATGAGCAGTTCTTC.

This rearrangement joins TRBV28 to TRBJ1-5; tentatively, D is TRBD1 (5 bases). CDR3 length: 16 amino acids. V lost 4 bases and J lost 0, with 13 bases in between. The germline V gene encodes CDR1 MDHEN and CDR2 SYDVKM. CDR3 DNA sequence: TGTGCCAGCAGTTCATCGGGGGGTCCTAGCAATCAGCCCCAGCATTTT. Translating gives CASSSSGGPSNQPQHF.

The chain employs TRBV18 and TRBJ2-5; possible D gene TRBD2, 6 bases. Between the trimmed V and J ends, which lost 1 base and 0 bases, there was a span of 6 bases. CDR3 length equals 14 residues. CDR1 KGHSH and CDR2 LQKENI come from the germline V gene. The CDR3 DNA sequence: TGTGCCAGCTCACCACGGGGGGACCAAGAGACCCAGTACTTC. Translating gives CASSPRGDQETQYF.

This chain joins TRBV20-1 and TRBJ2-1; 9 bases match TRBD1. The junction had 4 bases not matched to a gene; V was cut back by 6 bases and J by 10 bases. The CDR3 consists of 11 residues. Germline lookup yields CDR1 DFQATT and CDR2 SNEGSKA (reference sequence). DNA of the CDR3: TGCAGTGCCCACAGGGGGCGGGAGCAGTTCTTC. Protein sequence: CSAHRGREQFF.

The chain links TRBV24-1 to TRBJ1-5, with a tentative D call TRBD1 (5 bases). Trimming removed 9 bases from V and 4 bases from J, with 12 bases in between. The CDR3 runs 13 residues. Germline V lookup: CDR1 KGHDR, CDR2 SFDVKD. The CDR3 reads CATGGRGNQPQHF. The CDR3 DNA follows: TGTGCCACCGGTGGGAGGGGAAATCAGCCCCAGCATTTT.

The CDR3 reads CASSLLAGGYNEQFF. CDR3 nucleotide sequence: TGTGCCAGCAGCTTACTAGCGGGGGGCTACAATGAGCAGTTCTTC. This chain connects TRBV7-2 to TRBJ2-1, with TRBD2 matching 11 bases. In germline, CDR1 is SGHTA, CDR2 FQGNSA. The ends lost 2 bases at V and 3 bases at J; junction bases unmatched: 0. This CDR3 spans 15 amino acids.

The chain is built from TRBV23-1 and TRBJ2-5; D is perhaps TRBD1 (6 bases). TRBV23-1 counts as an open reading frame of uncertain function. The length of the CDR3 is 15 residues. V dropped 3 bases and J dropped 2 bases, with 13 bases sitting between them. CDR3 sequence reads: CASSHPRTAQETQYF. Here the CDR3 DNA reads TGCGCCAGCAGTCATCCGAGGACAGCGCAAGAGACCCAGTACTTC.

The rearrangement links TRBV9 to TRBJ2-5; 11 positions match TRBD2. The V gene's germline CDR1 is SGDLS and CDR2 YYNGEE. The CDR3 consists of 14 residues. V shed 2 bases, J shed 4 bases, and the junction held 1 base outside the gene matches. As DNA, the CDR3 is TGTGCCAGCAGCGTGGGGACTAGCGGAGAGACCCAGTACTTC. It translates to CASSVGTSGETQYF.

The V and J genes are TRBV6-2 or TRBV6-3 and TRBJ2-1; 10 positions match TRBD2. This CDR3 region has 18 residues. The J segment lost 3 bases and the V segment lost 0 bases, leaving 8 bases of the junction unmatched. Per germline, CDR1 MNHEY and CDR2 SVGEGT. The CDR3 nucleotides are TGTGCCAGCAGTTACTCGAGGTCTAGCGGGAGCCTCTACAATGAGCAGTTCTTC. This codes for CASSYSRSSGSLYNEQFF.

The chain combines TRBV20-1 with TRBJ1-3, with D hard to call. CDR3 length: 11 residues. CDR1 and CDR2 (germline): DFQATT, SNEGSKA (reference sequence). V lost 6 bases and J lost 9, with 12 bases in between. The CDR3 loop reads CSAPLGITIYF. As DNA, the CDR3 is TGCAGTGCCCCCCTCGGTATCACCATATATTTT.

This rearrangement joins TRBV6-1 to TRBJ1-3; perhaps TRBD1 as D (6 bases). CDR1 is MNHNS and CDR2 is SASEGT in the germline V gene. V was cut by 2 bases and J by 2 bases, with 7 bases left in between. The CDR3 is 14 amino acids. The chain's CDR3 is CASSEPGAGNTIYF. The DNA of the CDR3 is TGTGCCAGCAGTGAACCAGGGGCTGGAAACACCATATATTTT.

The CDR3 coding sequence is TGTGCCAGCACCACGGACAGGGTAGGCGAGCAGTACTTC. Its translation: CASTTDRVGEQYF. The chain couples TRBV2 to TRBJ2-7, with TRBD1 identical over 8 bases. Trimming cost V 7 bases and J 6 bases; bases outside gene matches: 8. The germline gives CDR1 SNHLY, CDR2 FYNNEI. The CDR3 contains 13 residues.

The chain is built from TRBV3-1 (or the pseudogene TRBV3-2) and TRBJ1-2; D may be TRBD1 (6 bases). Germline CDR1 and CDR2: LGHDT and YNNKEL (reference sequence). The CDR3 is 13 residues long. Trimming stripped 5 bases from V and 7 bases from J, with 14 bases between. CDR3 region: CASSETGFAGYTF. As DNA, the CDR3 is TGTGCCAGCAGCGAAACAGGGTTCGCTGGCTACACCTTC.

This clone was seen a single time. The chain joins TRBV12-3 or TRBV12-4 to TRBJ1-2; 7 nucleotides line up with TRBD1. The CDR3 is 12 amino acids. The junction had 8 bases not matched to a gene; V was cut back by 5 bases and J by 11 bases. The CDR3 bases are TGTGCCAGCAGTCCGGGACAGAGGTCGTACACCTTC. Residues: CASSPGQRSYTF.

DNA of the CDR3: TGTGCCAGCTCATGGGACACCTACACCGGGGAGCTGTTTTTT. Its protein product is CASSWDTYTGELFF. The rearrangement uses TRBV18 and TRBJ2-2, with D perhaps TRBD1 (6 bases). Germline V gene data show CDR1 as KGHSH and CDR2 as LQKENI. The CDR3 totals 14 residues. V lost 5 bases and J lost 3, with 10 bases in between.

V and J are TRBV2 and TRBJ1-1; no reliable D call. Per germline, CDR1 SNHLY and CDR2 FYNNEI. This CDR3 is built from 13 residues. V lost 2 bases and J lost 7, with 11 bases in between. In nucleotides, the CDR3 is TGTGCCAGCAGTGAACAGAACCAAATTGAAGCTTTCTTT. Encoded protein: CASSEQNQIEAFF.

A single count supports this clone. The chain employs TRBV6-1 and TRBJ1-1; D not resolved. The CDR3 is 15 amino acids. V was clipped by 2 bases and J by 0 bases, with 10 bases between them. Germline loops: CDR1 MNHNS, CDR2 SASEGT. Here the CDR3 reads CASSEWQAMNTEAFF. CDR3 DNA: TGTGCCAGCAGTGAATGGCAGGCTATGAACACTGAAGCTTTCTTT.

By share, this clone counts as medium-sized. CDR3 nucleotides: TGTGCCAGCAGCCCCCCTTACTCGTACTCCTACGAGCAGTACTTC. Translated: CASSPPYSYSYEQYF. This chain connects TRBV7-9 to TRBJ2-7; D uncertain. CDR3 length: 15 residues. Looked up from germline, CDR1 is SEHNR and CDR2 is FQNEAQ (reference sequence). V lost 5 bases, J lost 0 bases, and 14 bases lay in between. The full variable domain, rest sourced from reference TRBV7-9 and TRBJ2-7, is DTGVSQNPRHKITKRGQNVTFRCDPISEHNRLYWYRQTLGQGPEFLTYFQNEAQLEKSRLLSDRFSAERPKGSFSTLEIQRTEQGDSAMYLCASSPPYSYSYEQYFGPGTRLTVT.

V and J are TRBV27 and TRBJ2-7; tentative D call: TRBD2 (5 bases). This CDR3 region has 16 residues. CDR1 and CDR2 from the germline V gene are MNHEY and SMNVEV (reference sequence). Trimming removed 5 bases at V and 2 bases at J, with 19 bases between. DNA of the CDR3: TGTGCCAGCAGTGATCCCCGCGGGCGGTCCCCCTACGAGCAGTACTTC. Encoded protein: CASSDPRGRSPYEQYF.

V and J are TRBV5-1 and TRBJ2-1; TRBD1 matches 8 bases. Per germline, CDR1 SGHRS and CDR2 YFSETQ. The CDR3 has 16 residues. Trimming cost V 4 bases and J 6 bases; bases outside gene matches: 12. The CDR3 spells CASSQGGRGRANEQFF. In DNA, the CDR3 is TGCGCCAGCAGCCAGGGTGGCAGGGGGCGCGCCAATGAGCAGTTCTTC.